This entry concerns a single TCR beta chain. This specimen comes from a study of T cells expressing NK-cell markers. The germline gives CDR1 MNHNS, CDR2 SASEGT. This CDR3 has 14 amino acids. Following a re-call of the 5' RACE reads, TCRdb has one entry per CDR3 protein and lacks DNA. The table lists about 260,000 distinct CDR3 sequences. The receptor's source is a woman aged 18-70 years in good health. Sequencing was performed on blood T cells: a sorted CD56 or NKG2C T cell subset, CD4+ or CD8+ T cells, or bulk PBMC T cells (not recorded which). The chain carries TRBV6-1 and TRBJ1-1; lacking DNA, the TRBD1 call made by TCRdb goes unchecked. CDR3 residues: CASSPGGTGTEAFF.